This T cell receptor (beta chain) was profiled in a study of human T cells and chemical hapten exposure. Study-wide context: Among samples, TCR yields varied mainly because of small differences in pooled library volume.

Attachment of unique molecular identifiers to individual cDNA molecules was performed in the library. In the authors' workflow: Sample-level TCR yields exhibited a median of approximately 88,000, with a range of about 23,224 to 690,600. TCRdb redid the calling of the RACE reads with MiXCR, one entry per CDR3 protein. TCRdb assigned the V and J calls; the authors' analysis was not used. Of 50,000 or so distinct CDR3 sequences in the sample, about 4.8% were seen once. Study-level results: No change in TCRs above 1 in 1000 frequency was produced by DPC sensitization.

This CDR3 spans 16 amino acids. V dropped 1 base and J dropped 4; count of bases not matched to a gene: 10. Germline CDR1 reads DFQATT; CDR2 reads SNEGSKA (reference sequence). This clonotype occurred many times. Its antigen is as yet unknown. As to time point: healthy volunteer bleed at 2 weeks. Unfractionated whole blood was the source from which total RNA was extracted. Sequenced input: whole blood. V gene TRBV20-1 combines with J gene TRBJ2-4; 7 bases map to TRBD2. This TCR came from a human donor in good health. Some clones in this sample may be carry-over from other donors' samples. CDR3 in DNA: TGCAGTGCTAGAGCCTATCAGGAGGGACTAAAAAACATTCAGTACTTC. Its translation: CSARAYQEGLKNIQYF.